A single sample is the source of the 29 T cell receptor beta chains below, sequenced in a study of type 1 and type 2 diabetes patients. Amplification started from genomic DNA. Multiplex PCR with 30 forward and 13 reverse primers amplified the TCR beta CDR3. MiXCR was run by TCRdb on the multiplex PCR reads, yielding one entry per CDR3 protein. The repertoire includes more than 250,000 distinct CDR3 sequences, 47% of them detected once, and roughly an eighth sits in the top ten. Sequences were obtained from peripheral blood mononuclear cells (PBMCs). The origin of the receptors is a man in his late teens or twenties with type 2 diabetes.

The chain combines TRBV27 with TRBJ2-7; possibly TRBD2 for D (5 bases). Trimming shortened V by 0 bases and J by 5 bases, and 8 bases separated the two germline ends. CDR1 and CDR2 from the germline V gene are MNHEY and SMNVEV (reference sequence). CDR3 length equals 13 residues. The DNA of the CDR3 is TGTGCCAGCAGTTTATCCCCTAGCAACGAGCAGTACTTC. Residues: CASSLSPSNEQYF.

This clonotype was seen only a few times. This rearrangement joins TRBV19 to TRBJ2-5; D is possibly TRBD1 or TRBD2 (5 bases each). The V gene lost 5 bases and the J gene lost 4 bases, with 14 bases spanning the gap. The CDR3 has 14 amino acids. Germline lookup yields CDR1 LNHDA and CDR2 SQIVND (reference sequence). The CDR3 sequence is CASSLPGPGETQYF. CDR3 nucleotide sequence: TGTGCCAGTAGTTTGCCGGGACCCGGAGAGACCCAGTACTTC.

The gene calls are TRBV19 and TRBJ1-2; D is ambiguous. In germline, CDR1 is LNHDA, CDR2 SQIVND (reference sequence). V was shortened by 3 bases and J by 4 bases, with 12 bases between the two germline ends. This CDR3 is built from 14 residues. The chain's CDR3 is CASSITLRRYGYTF. DNA for the CDR3: TGTGCCAGTAGTATCACACTCCGTCGCTATGGCTACACCTTC.

The J gene is TRBJ2-7, the V gene TRBV30; TRBD1 matches at 9 bases. The CDR3 runs to 14 residues. CDR1 is GTSNPN, CDR2 SVGIG, per germline (reference sequence). Unmatched junction bases numbered 12, after V lost 8 bases and J lost 4 bases. CDR3 in amino acids: CASSQQGASYEQYF. Here the CDR3 DNA reads TGTGCCAGTAGCCAACAGGGGGCCTCGTACGAGCAGTACTTC. Based on the CDR3 plus reference TRBV30 and TRBJ2-7, the full variable domain is SQTIHQWPATLVQPVGSPLSLECTVEGTSNPNLYWYRQAAGRGLQLLFYSVGIGQISSEVPQNLSASRPQDRQFILSSKKLLLSDSGFYLCASSQQGASYEQYFGPGTRLTVT.

The chain uses TRBV4-2 and TRBJ1-2; D gene unclear. Germline V lookup: CDR1 LGHNA, CDR2 YNFKEQ. V lost 0 bases and J lost 3, with 11 bases in between. CDR3 length: 15 amino acids. The CDR3 loop reads CASSQDGNQYYGYTF. The CDR3 region has the DNA TGTGCCAGCAGCCAAGACGGGAACCAATACTATGGCTACACCTTC.

This clonotype was observed once. This chain links TRBV2 with TRBJ1-1; D gene ambiguous. Germline values: CDR1 SNHLY, CDR2 FYNNEI. The CDR3 sequence is 13 residues long. V lost 4 bases and J 5 bases, leaving 11 bases between the germline ends. As DNA, the CDR3 is TGTGCCAGCAGTGTGACGGCAACAACTGAAGCTTTCTTT. This codes for CASSVTATTEAFF.

The chain couples TRBV15 to TRBJ2-7; TRBD1 agrees at 7 bases. Germline V CDR1 and CDR2: LNHNV, YYDKDF (reference sequence). The CDR3 runs to 15 residues. The V and J ends lost 4 bases and 1 base, in that order; junction bases with no gene match: 7. This chain's CDR3 is CATSKDSRGSYEQYF. The DNA of the CDR3 is TGTGCCACCAGCAAAGATAGCAGGGGGTCCTACGAGCAGTACTTC.

The chain links TRBV7-3 to TRBJ2-1; D perhaps matches TRBD1 (6 bases). Germline CDR1 reads SGHTA; CDR2 reads FQGTGA. The V end was cut by 2 bases, the J end by 1 base, with 15 bases between. This CDR3 spans 17 amino acids. CDR3 sequence: CASSLGTPLESYNEQFF. The CDR3 bases are TGTGCCAGCAGCTTAGGGACACCCTTAGAATCCTACAATGAGCAGTTCTTC.

The chain couples TRBV12-3 or TRBV12-4 to TRBJ2-2, with 10 bases lining up with TRBD1. The CDR3 extends over 12 amino acids. CDR3 loop: CADRGDTGELFF. The CDR3 nucleotides read TGTGCGGACAGGGGGGACACCGGGGAGCTGTTTTTT.

The DNA of the CDR3 is TGTGCCAGCAGCCCTTTCCCGAGCTCCTACAATGAGCAGTTCTTC. Amino acids: CASSPFPSSYNEQFF. The chain is built from TRBV6-4 and TRBJ2-1; D gene uncertain. CDR1 and CDR2 from the germline V gene are MRHNA and SNTAGT. The CDR3 has 15 amino acids. V lost 6 bases and J 0 bases, leaving 12 bases between the germline ends.

This clonotype was counted a few times. The chain carries TRBV13 and TRBJ2-1; D might be TRBD1 (5 bases). This CDR3 region has 13 residues. Germline values: CDR1 PRHDT, CDR2 FYEKMQ (reference sequence). V lost 3 bases and J lost 9, with 12 bases in between. The CDR3 DNA is TGTGCCAGCAGCTTTGCAGGGATGGGTGAGCAGTTCTTC. The encoded protein is CASSFAGMGEQFF.

The gene calls are TRBV2 and TRBJ2-2; TRBD1 aligns across 8 bases. Trimming took 8 bases from V and 6 from J; bases not matched to a gene: 11. This CDR3 has 15 residues. Germline lookup yields CDR1 SNHLY and CDR2 FYNNEI. CDR3 residues: CASSPQGGPAGELFF. The CDR3 DNA follows: TGTGCCAGCTCTCCACAGGGGGGTCCCGCCGGGGAGCTGTTTTTT.

The chain carries TRBV10-3 and TRBJ1-1, with a possible D match to TRBD1 (6 bases). The CDR3 is made up of 13 amino acids. The germline V gene has CDR1 ENHRY and CDR2 SYGVKD. Trimming removed 5 bases from V and 5 bases from J, with 12 bases in between. The CDR3 here is CAISWERGTEAFF. The CDR3 coding sequence is TGTGCCATCAGTTGGGAGAGGGGGACTGAAGCTTTCTTT.

On this clonotype: It may be a read error: a sequence one base away is much more abundant. V is TRBV2 and J is TRBJ1-1, with D possibly being TRBD1 (5 bases). The V end lost 6 bases, the J end lost 10 bases, and 18 bases lay between the germline ends. Per germline, CDR1 SNHLY and CDR2 FYNNEI. This CDR3 spans 13 amino acids. DNA of the CDR3: TGTGCCAGCAGCGTGACAGTAACGAATGGAGCTTTCTTT. It yields the protein CASSVTVTNGAFF.

The chain uses TRBV9 and TRBJ2-3; D might be TRBD2 (6 bases). The CDR3 runs 17 residues. The germline V gene has CDR1 SGDLS and CDR2 YYNGEE. Trimming took 0 bases from V and 2 from J, leaving 16 bases between them. CDR3 loop: CASSVGVRRALTDTQYF. The DNA for the CDR3 is TGTGCCAGCAGCGTAGGGGTAAGGAGGGCCCTCACAGATACGCAGTATTTT. The full variable domain, rest sourced from reference TRBV9 and TRBJ2-3, is DSGVTQTPKHLITATGQRVTLRCSPRSGDLSVYWYQQSLDQGLQFLIQYYNGEERAKGNILERFSAQQFPDLHSELNLSSLELGDSALYFCASSVGVRRALTDTQYFGPGTRLTVL.

J is TRBJ2-7 and V is TRBV7-2; D remains ambiguous. Trimming removed 1 base from V and 0 bases from J, with 10 bases in between. Germline CDR1 reads SGHTA; CDR2 reads FQGNSA. The CDR3 length is 15 residues. Written as DNA, the CDR3 is TGTGCCAGCAGCTTAGAATTAGGTCCCTCCTACGAGCAGTACTTC. Amino acid sequence: CASSLELGPSYEQYF.

The chain uses TRBV20-1 and TRBJ2-2, with 12 bases fitting TRBD1. The germline V gene has CDR1 DFQATT and CDR2 SNEGSKA (reference sequence). This CDR3 is built from 17 residues. Trimming took 7 bases from V and 3 from J; bases not matched to a gene: 12. CDR3 sequence: CSVRGSRDRGHTGELFF. Here the CDR3 DNA reads TGCAGTGTCCGGGGGAGCCGGGACAGGGGGCACACCGGGGAGCTGTTTTTT.

The chain has TRBV7-8 and TRBJ1-5; D gene uncertain. V lost 1 base and J 6 bases, leaving 10 bases between the germline ends. The germline CDR1 and CDR2 sequences are SGHVS and FQNEAQ. The CDR3 is 14 residues long. The CDR3 DNA reads as TGTGCCAGCAGCTTAGGCACAGCGATTCAGCCCCAGCATTTT. Amino acids: CASSLGTAIQPQHF.

The rearrangement uses TRBV6-1 and TRBJ2-7, with D hard to call. Germline-derived CDR1 and CDR2 are MNHNS and SASEGT. V was pared by 0 bases and J by 1 base, with 4 bases between. The CDR3 consists of 13 residues. The CDR3 coding sequence is TGTGCCAGCAGTGAAGCCGGGTCCTACGAGCAGTACTTC. Its translation is CASSEAGSYEQYF.

This chain joins TRBV6-6 and TRBJ2-6, with 8 bases fitting TRBD2. V shed 6 bases and J 0 bases; nucleotides not matched to a gene: 7. Germline assignment: CDR1 MNHNY and CDR2 SVGAGI (reference sequence). This CDR3 is 17 amino acids long. The CDR3 nucleotides are TGTGCCAGCAGCCAAGTAGCGGGGTACTCTGGGGCCAACGTCCTGACTTTC. Amino acids: CASSQVAGYSGANVLTF.

This chain connects TRBV6-6 to TRBJ2-5; 8 positions match TRBD2. Germline V gives CDR1 MNHNY, CDR2 SVGAGI (reference sequence). V lost 5 bases and J lost 3; bases outside the gene matches: 5. The CDR3 runs 14 residues. CDR3 DNA: TGTGCCAGCAGTAGGAGCGGGAGCAAAGAGACCCAGTACTTC. Amino acid sequence: CASSRSGSKETQYF.

Remarks on this clonotype: Since a much larger clone is just one base distant, this may be a read error. The chain has TRBV2 and TRBJ2-5; a possible D gene is TRBD2 (6 bases). V gave up 5 bases and J gave up 3 bases, with 13 bases separating them. The CDR3 contains 14 residues. Germline CDR1 is SNHLY and CDR2 is FYNNEI. CDR3 nucleotide sequence: TGTGCCAGCAGTAGTCAAGGCGGGAAAGAGACCCAGTACTTC. Encoded protein: CASSSQGGKETQYF.

This clonotype was detected a few times. The gene calls are TRBV7-6 and TRBJ1-6, with no clear D. Germline values: CDR1 SGHVS, CDR2 FNYEAQ. The CDR3 sequence is 15 residues long. Trimming took 1 base from V and 9 from J, leaving 13 bases between them. The CDR3 coding sequence is TGTGCCAGCAGCTTAGAGGCAGGCACACCTTCACCCCTCCACTTT. Its protein is CASSLEAGTPSPLHF.

This rearrangement joins TRBV19 to TRBJ2-1; no firm D call. V lost 5 bases to trimming and J lost 4 bases, with 9 bases between them. Germline V gene lookup returns CDR1 LNHDA and CDR2 SQIVND (reference sequence). The CDR3 length is 13 residues. CDR3 DNA: TGTGCCAGTAGTTTCACGGTGTACAATGAGCAGTTCTTC. Protein product: CASSFTVYNEQFF.

The chain is built from TRBV4-1 and TRBJ2-2, with TRBD1 identical over 7 bases. This CDR3 has 15 amino acids. V gave up 2 bases and J gave up 4 bases; unmatched junction bases: 4. Germline-derived CDR1 and CDR2 are MGHRA and YSYEKL. CDR3 in DNA: TGCGCCAGCAGCCAAACACAGGGGTTCACCGGGGAGCTGTTTTTT. This translates into CASSQTQGFTGELFF.

This clonotype turned up a few times. This chain connects TRBV19 to TRBJ1-4, with 8 bases fitting TRBD1. This CDR3 region has 15 residues. V lost 8 bases, J lost 7 bases, and 12 bases stayed unmatched. Germline assignment: CDR1 LNHDA and CDR2 SQIVND (reference sequence). CDR3 sequence (DNA): TGTGCCAGTTCCACAGGGGGGAAGTTTGGTGAAAAACTGTTTTTT. Its protein is CASSTGGKFGEKLFF.

This chain links TRBV29-1 with TRBJ2-5; 10 bases align to TRBD2. The CDR3 consists of 14 residues. Germline CDR1 is SQVTM and CDR2 is ANQGSEA. With 6 bases clipped from V and 2 bases from J, the junction kept 6 bases outside the gene matches. CDR3: CSVRTSGTQETQYF. DNA of the CDR3: TGCAGCGTAAGGACTAGCGGAACACAAGAGACCCAGTACTTC. The full variable domain, completed using reference TRBV29-1 and TRBJ2-5, is SAVISQKPSRDICQRGTSLTIQCQVDSQVTMMFWYRQQPGQSLTLIATANQGSEATYESGFVIDKFPISRPNLTFSTLTVSNMSPEDSSIYLCSVRTSGTQETQYFGPGTRLLVL.

Points on this clonotype: The CDR3 ends on some other residue instead of the conserved phenylalanine or tryptophan, so this is likely a read error. This chain links TRBV27 with TRBJ2-3, with a possible D match to TRBD2 (5 bases). CDR1 is MNHEY and CDR2 is SMNVEV in the germline V gene (reference sequence). V lost 5 bases and J lost 4, with 13 bases in between. There are 14 residues in the CDR3. The CDR3 nucleotides are TGTGCCAGCAGTCCCGGGGATATCGCAGATACGCAGTATCTT. Its protein is CASSPGDIADTQYL.

This clonotype was seen a few times. The chain employs TRBV20-1 and TRBJ2-1; D unresolved. The V and J ends lost 5 bases and 4 bases respectively, with 6 bases between them. Per germline, CDR1 DFQATT and CDR2 SNEGSKA (reference sequence). The CDR3 covers 11 residues. The DNA for the CDR3 is TGCAGTGCTGAGAGTTACAATGAGCAGTTCTTC. As protein: CSAESYNEQFF.